This TCR beta chain emerged from a study of blood T cells in healthy people across ages. This CDR3 has 16 residues. Trimming at V came to 5 bases and at J to 2 bases, leaving 8 bases not matched to a gene. Germline assignment: CDR1 SGHTA and CDR2 FQGNSA. PBMCs were isolated at a quantity of at least 7 million per sample. Whole-study findings and limits: The recorded TCR beta diversity per million T cells decreased in a roughly linear manner with age. Strong correlation linked observed beta diversity and percent naive T cells.

A second PCR of roughly 7 to 11 cycles used a sample-barcoded 5' primer and a J-beta primer mix. Each cDNA was tagged by a template-switch adaptor containing 12 random nucleotides. TCRdb reprocessed the 5' RACE reads via MiXCR and lists one record per CDR3 protein. This table has 920,000 or so distinct CDR3 sequences, over 35% appearing once. Regarding this clonotype: Its antigen is still unknown.

The chain has TRBV7-2 and TRBJ2-3; TRBD2 matches 9 bases. The clonotype comes from a woman aged 60-70 years in good health. Sequencing used blood. This CDR3 reads CASSPGLATYTDTQYF. CDR3 DNA sequence: TGTGCCAGCAGCCCGGGACTAGCAACTTACACAGATACGCAGTATTTT.